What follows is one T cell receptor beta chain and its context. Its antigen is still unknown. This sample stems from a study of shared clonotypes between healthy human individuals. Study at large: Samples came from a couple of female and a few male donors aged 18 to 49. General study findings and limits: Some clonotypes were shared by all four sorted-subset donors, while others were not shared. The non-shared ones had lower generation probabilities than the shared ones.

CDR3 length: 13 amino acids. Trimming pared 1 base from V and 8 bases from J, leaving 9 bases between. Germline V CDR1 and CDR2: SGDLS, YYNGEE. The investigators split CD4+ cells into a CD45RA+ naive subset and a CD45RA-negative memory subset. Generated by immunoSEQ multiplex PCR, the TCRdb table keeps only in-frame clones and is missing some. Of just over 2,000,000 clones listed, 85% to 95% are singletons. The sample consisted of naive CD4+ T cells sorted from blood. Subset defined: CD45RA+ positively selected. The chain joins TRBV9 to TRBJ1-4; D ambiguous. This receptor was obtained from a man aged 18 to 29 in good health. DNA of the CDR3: TGTGCCAGCAGCGTATGGGAAGGAGAAAAACTGTTTTTT. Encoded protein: CASSVWEGEKLFF.